Listed below are T cell receptor beta chains from one sample, sequenced in a study of control samples from healthy donors and cancer patients. The protocol was immunoSEQ multiplex PCR, while the TCRdb copy is restricted to in-frame clones and leaves out a portion. The sample includes about 410,000 clones, approximately 90% of them seen just once. Input material: PBMCs. The receptors were gathered from a man in his forties with head and neck cancer. Each CDR3 is given with its conserved first and last residue. Fields, in order: J gene, clone size, CDR3 length, D gene, V gene, CDR3 DNA, CDR3 protein. The D gene is left open where the match is weak. Only some rows state a clone size, as once, few, many or a class for expanded clones.

J: TRBJ2-4; size: -; length: 15; D: -; V: TRBV19; DNA: TGTGCCAGTAGTATAGGGACAAACGGCGAAAACATTCAGTACTTC; CDR3: CASSIGTNGENIQYF
J: TRBJ2-5; size: -; length: 16; D: TRBD1; V: TRBV5-1; DNA: TGCGCCAGCAGTTACGGGGACAGGGGGCACCAAGAGACCCAGTACTTC; CDR3: CASSYGDRGHQETQYF
J: TRBJ1-2; size: -; length: 12; D: -; V: TRBV24-1; DNA: TGTGCCACCAGTGATTTTGGGTTGAGCTACACCTTC; CDR3: CATSDFGLSYTF
J: TRBJ2-7; size: -; length: 16; D: TRBD1; V: TRBV4-1; DNA: TGCGCCAGCAGCCAAAGACAGGGTTCTGGGGTCTACGAGCAGTACTTC; CDR3: CASSQRQGSGVYEQYF
J: TRBJ2-2; size: -; length: 16; D: -; V: TRBV19; DNA: TGTGCCAGTCATATAGGACGGAGAACGAACACCGGGGAGCTGTTTTTT; CDR3: CASHIGRRTNTGELFF
J: TRBJ1-3; size: -; length: 14; D: TRBD1; V: TRBV10-2; DNA: TGCGCCAGTGAGGGGACAGCCGGTGGAAACACCATATATTTT; CDR3: CASEGTAGGNTIYF
J: TRBJ1-1; size: -; length: 15; D: -; V: TRBV5-1; DNA: TGCGCCAGCAGCGGTGGGCTCGGTACGAACACTGAAGCTTTCTTT; CDR3: CASSGGLGTNTEAFF
J: TRBJ1-4; size: -; length: 10; D: -; V: TRBV27; DNA: TGTGCCAGCAGTTTTCGTGAACTGTTTTTT; CDR3: CASSFRELFF
J: TRBJ1-1; size: -; length: 14; D: -; V: TRBV2; DNA: TGTGCCAGCAGTGAACTGGGGACCCCGACTGAAGCTTTCTTT; CDR3: CASSELGTPTEAFF
J: TRBJ2-7; size: -; length: 14; D: TRBD2; V: TRBV27; DNA: TGTGCCAGCAGTCGTAGCGGGGGGACCGACGAGCAGTACTTC; CDR3: CASSRSGGTDEQYF
J: TRBJ1-1; size: -; length: 14; D: -; V: TRBV10-3; DNA: TGTGCCATCAGTGAAGAACAGATCCTCACTGAAGCTTTCTTT; CDR3: CAISEEQILTEAFF
J: TRBJ2-7; size: -; length: 15; D: TRBD2; V: TRBV9; DNA: TGTGCCAGCAGCGTGGGTAGCGGGGGCTCCTACGAGCAGTACTTC; CDR3: CASSVGSGGSYEQYF
J: TRBJ1-1; size: -; length: 14; D: -; V: TRBV5-5; DNA: TGTGCCAGCAGCTTGAGTCAGGGGCTGACTGAAGCTTTCTTT; CDR3: CASSLSQGLTEAFF
J: TRBJ1-1; size: -; length: 12; D: -; V: TRBV27; DNA: TGTGCCAGCGCACGGGGGGGGACTGAAGCTTTCTTT; CDR3: CASARGGTEAFF
J: TRBJ2-5; size: -; length: 12; D: -; V: TRBV12-3/TRBV12-4; DNA: TGTGCCAGCAGTTTACTGGCGGAGACCCAGTACTTC; CDR3: CASSLLAETQYF
J: TRBJ2-5; size: -; length: 16; D: -; V: TRBV7-9; DNA: TGTGCCAGCAGCTTCTCCACCGGGCAGGGTGAAAAGACCCAGTACTTC; CDR3: CASSFSTGQGEKTQYF
J: TRBJ2-1; size: once; length: 12; D: -; V: TRBV11-3; DNA: TGTGCCAGCAGCTTAGCGGGGAATGAGCAGTTCTTC; CDR3: CASSLAGNEQFF
J: TRBJ1-1; size: once; length: 12; D: TRBD1; V: TRBV24-1; DNA: TGTGCCACCAGTGACCCCCGACAGGGGGCTTTCTTT; CDR3: CATSDPRQGAFF
J: TRBJ1-6; size: -; length: 13; D: -; V: TRBV6-1; DNA: TGTGCCAGCAGTGAAAGTCCAGGGCCACCCCTCCACTTT; CDR3: CASSESPGPPLHF
J: TRBJ1-2; size: -; length: 15; D: -; V: TRBV28; DNA: TGTGCCAGCAGTCGGGGACGGCGAGCTAACTATGGCTACACCTTC; CDR3: CASSRGRRANYGYTF
J: TRBJ1-1; size: -; length: 15; D: -; V: TRBV27; DNA: TGTGCCAGCAGTCCCCAAGACAGTTTGAACACTGAAGCTTTCTTT; CDR3: CASSPQDSLNTEAFF
J: TRBJ2-7; size: once; length: 13; D: TRBD1; V: TRBV18; DNA: TGTGCCAGCTCAGGACAGGCCGCCTACGAGCAGTACTTC; CDR3: CASSGQAAYEQYF
J: TRBJ1-4; size: -; length: 17; D: -; V: TRBV6-2/TRBV6-3; DNA: TGTGCCAGCAGCCACAGAGGGGCCGCCGTCTTTAATGAAAAACTGTTTTTT; CDR3: CASSHRGAAVFNEKLFF
J: TRBJ1-2; size: -; length: 14; D: -; V: TRBV28; DNA: TGTGCCAGCAGTCCCCCCACAGCTAACTATGGCTACACCTTC; CDR3: CASSPPTANYGYTF
J: TRBJ2-7; size: -; length: 15; D: -; V: TRBV4-3; DNA: TGCGCCAGCAGCCAAGAGGATGGCTATAACTACGAGCAGTACTTC; CDR3: CASSQEDGYNYEQYF
J: TRBJ2-1; size: -; length: 13; D: TRBD2; V: TRBV29-1; DNA: TGCAGCGTTGATGTAGCGGGGGGTGGCGAGCAGTTCTTC; CDR3: CSVDVAGGGEQFF
J: TRBJ2-3; size: -; length: 14; D: TRBD2; V: TRBV27; DNA: TGTGCCGTCCCCCCGGGACTACTCACAGATACGCAGTATTTT; CDR3: CAVPPGLLTDTQYF
J: TRBJ2-1; size: -; length: 15; D: TRBD2; V: TRBV6-5; DNA: TGTGCCAGCAAACAACGGGGGGGGGCCGTCGATGAGCAGTTCTTC; CDR3: CASKQRGGAVDEQFF
J: TRBJ2-1; size: -; length: 11; D: -; V: TRBV7-2; DNA: TGTGCCAGCAGCTGGGACGGGGAGCAGTTCTTC; CDR3: CASSWDGEQFF
J: TRBJ2-7; size: -; length: 13; D: -; V: TRBV5-4; DNA: TGTGCCAGCAGCTTTAAGTTAGAGGGTCCTGAGTACTTC; CDR3: CASSFKLEGPEYF
J: TRBJ1-4; size: -; length: 12; D: -; V: TRBV15; DNA: TGTGCCACCAGCAGAAACGGACAGAAACTGTTTTTT; CDR3: CATSRNGQKLFF
J: TRBJ2-7; size: once; length: 15; D: TRBD1; V: TRBV5-1; DNA: TGCGCCAGCAGCTGGGGGGGACAGGGTCCCTACGAGCAGTACTTC; CDR3: CASSWGGQGPYEQYF
J: TRBJ2-7; size: -; length: 14; D: TRBD1; V: TRBV5-6; DNA: TGTGCCAGCAGCCCTACGGGACAGGTCTACGAGCAGTACTTC; CDR3: CASSPTGQVYEQYF
J: TRBJ2-7; size: once; length: 13; D: -; V: TRBV12-3/TRBV12-4; DNA: TGTGCCAGCAGTCGAAGCGCGGGCTACGAGCAGTACTTC; CDR3: CASSRSAGYEQYF
J: TRBJ1-1; size: once; length: 17; D: TRBD1; V: TRBV19; DNA: TGTGCCAGTAGTATCTTCCTAAGGACAGGCATGAACACTGAAGCTTTCTTT; CDR3: CASSIFLRTGMNTEAFF
J: TRBJ1-1; size: once; length: 14; D: -; V: TRBV6-5; DNA: TGTGCCAGCAGTTCCCCACTCGTTCACACTGAAGCTTTCTTT; CDR3: CASSSPLVHTEAFF
J: TRBJ2-7; size: -; length: 15; D: -; V: TRBV5-4; DNA: TGTGCCAGCAGCTTGTTTCCAGGGGCAGATTACGAGCAGTACTTC; CDR3: CASSLFPGADYEQYF
J: TRBJ2-7; size: -; length: 14; D: TRBD1; V: TRBV4-1; DNA: TGCGCCAGCAGTGTAGGACAGGCCACCTACGAGCAGTACTTC; CDR3: CASSVGQATYEQYF
J: TRBJ2-7; size: -; length: 20; D: TRBD2; V: TRBV3-1/TRBV3-2; DNA: TGTGCCAGCAGCCAAGAGCCGGGACTAGCGGGGGCCAGGGACCCCTACGAGCAGTACTTC; CDR3: CASSQEPGLAGARDPYEQYF
J: TRBJ2-2; size: -; length: 16; D: -; V: TRBV7-7; DNA: TGTGCTAGCAGCTTCGCTCGTGGGCGCTACACCGGGGAGCTGTTTTTT; CDR3: CASSFARGRYTGELFF
J: TRBJ2-1; size: -; length: 17; D: TRBD2; V: TRBV3-1/TRBV3-2; DNA: TGTGCCAGCAGCCAAAGGACTAGGATTGGCTCCTACAATGAGCAGTTCTTC; CDR3: CASSQRTRIGSYNEQFF
J: TRBJ2-7; size: -; length: 14; D: -; V: TRBV3-1/TRBV3-2; DNA: TGTGCCAGCAGCCCCTCCGGGCCACCCTACGAGCAGTACTTC; CDR3: CASSPSGPPYEQYF
J: TRBJ1-4; size: -; length: 14; D: -; V: TRBV5-1; DNA: TGCGCCAGCAGCTTGGAGGGGGGGCGAGAAAAACTGTTTTTT; CDR3: CASSLEGGREKLFF
J: TRBJ1-1; size: -; length: 11; D: -; V: TRBV19; DNA: TGTGCCAGTAGTATTTACACTGAAGCTTTCTTT; CDR3: CASSIYTEAFF
J: TRBJ2-7; size: -; length: 15; D: -; V: TRBV6-5; DNA: TGTGCCAGCAGGAAGACAGAATTTACGAGCTACGAGCAGTACTTC; CDR3: CASRKTEFTSYEQYF
J: TRBJ2-3; size: -; length: 17; D: TRBD2; V: TRBV11-2; DNA: TGTGCCAGCAGCTTTCCTATAGCGGGAGGCCGCACAGATACGCAGTATTTT; CDR3: CASSFPIAGGRTDTQYF